Listed below are T cell receptor beta chains from one sample, sequenced in a study of CD8 T cells in ankylosing spondylitis. One entry per CDR3 protein results from TCRdb running MiXCR on the 5' RACE reads. This sample has 150,000 to 200,000 distinct CDR3 sequences, with around 32% found just once. The specimen sequenced was synovial fluid, either unsorted or a sorted T cell fraction (not recorded which). The receptors stem from a male donor with ankylosing spondylitis. The CDR3 runs from the conserved cysteine through the conserved F or W. A D gene is named only where the DNA matches it firmly. Not all rows give a size; the values are once, few, many and, for expanded clones, a class.

>TRBJ1-3|TRBV20-1|.|.
CSAHSPVGKNGNTIYF
TGCAGTGCACACTCCCCGGTGGGGAAGAACGGAAACACCATATATTTT
>TRBJ2-3|TRBV20-1|.|.
CSARDLGGGTDTQYF
TGCAGTGCTAGAGATCTTGGCGGAGGCACAGATACGCAGTATTTT
>TRBJ2-7|TRBV4-2|.|many
CASSPSSAGSSYEQYF
TGTGCCAGCAGCCCCTCGTCGGCGGGGAGCTCCTACGAGCAGTACTTC
>TRBJ1-1|TRBV2|.|.
CASSEEGGAFF
TGTGCCAGCAGTGAAGAGGGCGGAGCTTTCTTT
>TRBJ2-2|TRBV6-1|TRBD2|.
CASTVAGGSTGELFF
TGTGCCAGCACCGTAGCGGGGGGGTCCACCGGGGAGCTGTTTTTT
>TRBJ2-5|TRBV5-1|TRBD1|few
CASGRDSGETQYF
TGCGCCAGTGGCCGGGACAGTGGAGAGACCCAGTACTTC
>TRBJ2-5|TRBV7-3|TRBD2|.
CASSPNSGRAGETQYF
TGTGCCAGCAGCCCGAATAGCGGGAGGGCCGGGGAGACCCAGTACTTC
>TRBJ1-1|TRBV18|.|.
CASSYREGTEAFF
TGTGCCAGCTCATACAGGGAAGGCACTGAAGCTTTCTTT
>TRBJ1-6|TRBV3-1|.|few
CASSQGRGGSSYNSPLHF
TGTGCCAGCAGCCAAGGGCGGGGGGGAAGCTCCTATAATTCACCCCTCCACTTT
>TRBJ2-7|TRBV6-1|.|.
CASSQLRGAHEQYF
TGTGCCAGCAGCCAACTCAGGGGGGCCCACGAGCAGTACTTC
>TRBJ1-2|TRBV27|.|.
CASSKRDAAGKNGYTF
TGTGCCAGCAGTAAAAGAGACGCCGCGGGTAAGAATGGCTACACCTTC
>TRBJ2-1|TRBV6-5|.|few
CASSLTAGNNEQFF
TGTGCCAGCAGTTTAACTGCGGGAAACAATGAGCAGTTCTTC
>TRBJ1-5|TRBV2|TRBD1|few
CASSPPGQGTGQPQHF
TGTGCCAGCAGTCCCCCGGGACAGGGTACGGGGCAGCCCCAGCATTTT
>TRBJ2-1|TRBV19|.|.
CASSIGRGAYNEQFF
TGTGCCAGTAGTATAGGACGGGGGGCGTACAATGAGCAGTTCTTC
>TRBJ2-1|TRBV28|.|few
CASSLRQAYNEQFF
TGTGCCAGCAGTTTAAGGCAGGCTTACAATGAGCAGTTCTTC
>TRBJ2-5|TRBV4-2|TRBD2|.
CASSRLAGGAETQYF
TGTGCCAGCAGCCGACTAGCGGGGGGGGCAGAGACCCAGTACTTC
>TRBJ1-1|TRBV20-1|.|.
CSAKLPGWETEAFF
TGCAGTGCCAAGCTGCCAGGCTGGGAAACTGAAGCTTTCTTT
>TRBJ2-5|TRBV24-1|.|many
CATSDSARVQYF
TGTGCCACCAGTGACTCAGCACGGGTCCAGTACTTC
>TRBJ1-2|TRBV11-2|TRBD1|.
CASSPGQGWGYTF
TGTGCCAGCAGCCCCGGACAGGGATGGGGCTACACCTTC
>TRBJ2-1|TRBV9|TRBD2|few
CASSPPGGGNEQFF
TGTGCCAGCAGCCCTCCAGGCGGGGGAAATGAGCAGTTCTTC
>TRBJ1-6|TRBV6-5|.|many
CASSYSTAGGADSPLHF
TGTGCCAGCAGTTATTCCACCGCCGGGGGCGCGGATTCACCCCTCCACTTT
>TRBJ2-3|TRBV24-1|TRBD2|.
CATSDPGLAGVTDTQYF
TGTGCCACCAGTGATCCCGGGTTAGCGGGAGTCACAGATACGCAGTATTTT
>TRBJ2-2|TRBV30|TRBD2|.
CAWTSGSVHGELFF
TGTGCCTGGACGAGCGGGAGCGTCCACGGGGAGCTGTTTTTT
>TRBJ2-7|TRBV27|.|.
CASSPPGKEYF
TGTGCCAGCAGTCCACCAGGGAAGGAGTACTTC
>TRBJ2-7|TRBV7-2|TRBD2|.
CASSPMGGTTSYEQYF
TGTGCCAGCAGCCCCATGGGGGGGACTACCTCCTACGAGCAGTACTTC
>TRBJ2-7|TRBV6-5|.|.
CASSYSEGAYEQYF
TGTGCCAGCAGTTACTCGGAGGGGGCCTACGAGCAGTACTTC
>TRBJ2-2|TRBV4-2|TRBD2|many
CASSQDVAGKYTGELFF
TGTGCCAGCAGCCAAGATGTAGCGGGAAAGTATACCGGGGAGCTGTTTTTT
>TRBJ1-2|TRBV20-1|TRBD1|few
CSAPPTGVYGYTF
TGCAGTGCACCTCCGACAGGGGTGTATGGCTACACCTTC
>TRBJ2-1|TRBV5-1|.|.
CASSLVWSSPNEQFF
TGCGCCAGCAGCTTGGTTTGGTCTAGTCCTAATGAGCAGTTCTTC
>TRBJ2-2|TRBV20-1|.|.
CSAREARNTGELFF
TGCAGTGCTAGAGAGGCGCGTAACACCGGGGAGCTGTTTTTT
>TRBJ2-5|TRBV10-3|.|.
CAISPHGGAETQYF
TGTGCCATCAGTCCCCATGGGGGCGCGGAGACCCAGTACTTC
>TRBJ2-1|TRBV5-6|TRBD2|few
CASSLGGSNNEQFF
TGTGCCAGCAGCTTGGGCGGGAGTAACAATGAGCAGTTCTTC
>TRBJ2-1|TRBV27|.|few
CASSLSVGRNYNEQFF
TGTGCCAGCAGTTTATCGGTTGGCAGGAACTACAATGAGCAGTTCTTC
>TRBJ1-2|TRBV4-1|.|few
CASSSRQTANYGYTF
TGCGCCAGCAGCTCCCGACAGACAGCTAACTATGGCTACACCTTC
>TRBJ1-1|TRBV7-2|.|.
CASSLGGRVGTEAFF
TGTGCCAGCAGCTTAGGAGGCAGGGTCGGCACTGAAGCTTTCTTT
>TRBJ1-5|TRBV7-2|.|.
CASSFKDGDQPQHF
TGTGCCAGCAGCTTCAAGGACGGAGATCAGCCCCAGCATTTT
>TRBJ2-5|TRBV30|.|many
CAWGDQETQYF
TGTGCCTGGGGGGATCAAGAGACCCAGTACTTC
>TRBJ2-3|TRBV7-3|TRBD2|.
CASQLAGVSDTQYF
TGTGCCAGCCAACTAGCGGGAGTTTCAGATACGCAGTATTTT
>TRBJ2-2|TRBV5-1|.|.
CASSQATDGNTGELFF
TGCGCCAGCAGTCAAGCCACGGACGGGAACACCGGGGAGCTGTTTTTT
>TRBJ2-3|TRBV24-1|TRBD1|.
CATAKGARGLTDTQYF
TGTGCCACCGCGAAGGGGGCCAGGGGGCTCACAGATACGCAGTATTTT
>TRBJ1-1|TRBV7-9|.|.
CASSGLTRPEAFF
TGTGCCAGCAGCGGTCTGACGAGGCCTGAAGCTTTCTTT
>TRBJ2-1|TRBV5-1|.|.
CASSPMGASYNEQFF
TGCGCCAGCAGCCCGATGGGGGCGTCCTACAATGAGCAGTTCTTC
>TRBJ1-1|TRBV20-1|.|.
CSARDPRSEAFF
TGCAGTGCTAGAGATCCCCGGTCTGAAGCTTTCTTT
>TRBJ1-2|TRBV20-1|.|few
CSAAHSRGYTF
TGCAGTGCTGCCCATTCCCGAGGCTACACCTTC
>TRBJ1-5|TRBV7-5|.|.
CISVSEASWVGGNQPQHF
.
>TRBJ2-3|TRBV4-3|TRBD1|few
CASSQSGQGYTDTQYF
TGCGCCAGCAGCCAATCGGGACAGGGATATACAGATACGCAGTATTTT